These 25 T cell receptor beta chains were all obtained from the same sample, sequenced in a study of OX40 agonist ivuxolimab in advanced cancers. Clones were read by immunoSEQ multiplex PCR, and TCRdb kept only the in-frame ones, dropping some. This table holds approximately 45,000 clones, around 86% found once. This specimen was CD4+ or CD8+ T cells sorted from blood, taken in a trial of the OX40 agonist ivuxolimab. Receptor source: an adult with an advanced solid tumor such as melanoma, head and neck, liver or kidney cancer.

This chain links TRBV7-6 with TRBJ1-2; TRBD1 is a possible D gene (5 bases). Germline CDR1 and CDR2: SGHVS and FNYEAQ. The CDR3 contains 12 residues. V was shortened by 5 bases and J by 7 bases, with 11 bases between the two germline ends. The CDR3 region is CASSQGIGGYTF. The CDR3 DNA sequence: TGTGCCAGCAGCCAGGGCATCGGTGGCTACACCTTC.

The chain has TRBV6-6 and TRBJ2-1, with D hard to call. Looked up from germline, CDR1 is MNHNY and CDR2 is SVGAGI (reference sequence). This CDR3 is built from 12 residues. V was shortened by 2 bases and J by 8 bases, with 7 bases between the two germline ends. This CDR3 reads CASSYGVDEQFF. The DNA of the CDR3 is TGTGCCAGCAGTTACGGGGTTGATGAGCAGTTCTTC.

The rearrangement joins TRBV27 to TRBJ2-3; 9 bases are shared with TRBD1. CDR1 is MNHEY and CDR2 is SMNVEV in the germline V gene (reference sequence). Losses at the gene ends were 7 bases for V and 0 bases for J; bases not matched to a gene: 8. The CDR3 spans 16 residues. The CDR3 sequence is CASKRTGGSSTDTQYF. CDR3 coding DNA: TGTGCCAGCAAGCGAACAGGGGGCTCTAGCACAGATACGCAGTATTTT.

The CDR3 reads CASSLPGQLSGNTIYF. In DNA form, the CDR3 reads TGTGCCAGCAGCTTGCCGGGACAGCTCTCTGGAAACACCATATATTTT. This sequence joins TRBV5-5 and TRBJ1-3; TRBD1 aligns across 7 bases. The germline gives CDR1 SGHKS, CDR2 YYEKEE (reference sequence). The CDR3 runs to 16 residues. After removal of 1 base from V and 0 bases from J, the junction contained 4 bases not matched to a gene.

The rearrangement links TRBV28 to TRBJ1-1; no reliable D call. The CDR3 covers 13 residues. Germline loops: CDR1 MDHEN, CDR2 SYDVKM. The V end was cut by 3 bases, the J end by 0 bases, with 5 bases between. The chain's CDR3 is CASSFIMNTEAFF. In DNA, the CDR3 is TGTGCCAGCAGTTTCATCATGAACACTGAAGCTTTCTTT.

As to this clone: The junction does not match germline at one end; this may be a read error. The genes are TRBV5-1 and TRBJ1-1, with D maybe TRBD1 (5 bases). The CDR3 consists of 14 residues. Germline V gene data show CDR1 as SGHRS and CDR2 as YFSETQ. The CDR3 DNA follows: TGCGCCAGCAGGTTGGGGGGACTAAACACTGAAGCTTTCTTT. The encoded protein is CASRLGGLNTEAFF. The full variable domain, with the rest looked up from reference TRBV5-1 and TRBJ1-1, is KAGVTQTPRYLIKTRGQQVTLSCSPISGHRSVSWYQQTPGQGLQFLFEYFSETQRNKGNFPGRFSGRQFSNSRSEMNVSTLELGDSALYLCASRLGGLNTEAFFGQGTRLTVV.

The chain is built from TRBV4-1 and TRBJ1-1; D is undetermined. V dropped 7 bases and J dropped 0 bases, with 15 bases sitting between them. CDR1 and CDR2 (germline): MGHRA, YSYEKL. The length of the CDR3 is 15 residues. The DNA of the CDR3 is TGCGCCAGCAATACGGAGGGCCAGCTGAACACTGAAGCTTTCTTT. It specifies CASNTEGQLNTEAFF.

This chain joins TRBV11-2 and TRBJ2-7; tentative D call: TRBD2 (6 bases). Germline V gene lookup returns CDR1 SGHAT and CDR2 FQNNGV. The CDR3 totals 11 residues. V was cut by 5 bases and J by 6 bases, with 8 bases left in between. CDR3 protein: CASSRTTEQYV. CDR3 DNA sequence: TGTGCCAGCAGCCGGACTACCGAGCAGTACGTC.

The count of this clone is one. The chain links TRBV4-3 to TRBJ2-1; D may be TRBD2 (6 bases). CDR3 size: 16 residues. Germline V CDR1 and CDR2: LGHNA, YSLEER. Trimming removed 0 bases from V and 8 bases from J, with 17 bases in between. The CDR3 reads CASSQDIERVVDEQFF. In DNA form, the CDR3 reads TGCGCCAGCAGCCAAGATATCGAGCGGGTTGTTGATGAGCAGTTCTTC.

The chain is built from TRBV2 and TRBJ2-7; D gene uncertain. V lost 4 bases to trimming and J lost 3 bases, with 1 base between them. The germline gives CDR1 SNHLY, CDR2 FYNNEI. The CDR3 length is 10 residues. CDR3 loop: CASSGYEQYF. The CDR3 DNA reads TGTGCCAGCAGTGGCTACGAGCAGTACTTC.

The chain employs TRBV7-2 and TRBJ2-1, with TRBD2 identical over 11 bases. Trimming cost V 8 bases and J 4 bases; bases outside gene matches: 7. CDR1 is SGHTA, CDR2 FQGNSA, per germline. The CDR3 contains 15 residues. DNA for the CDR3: TGTGCCAGCGTAACCCTAGCGGGAGGATACAATGAGCAGTTCTTC. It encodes CASVTLAGGYNEQFF.

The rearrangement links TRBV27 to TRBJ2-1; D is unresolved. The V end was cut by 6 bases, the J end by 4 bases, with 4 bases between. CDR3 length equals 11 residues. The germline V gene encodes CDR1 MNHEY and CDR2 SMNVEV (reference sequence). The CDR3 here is CASSQYNEQFF. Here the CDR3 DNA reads TGTGCCAGCAGCCAGTACAATGAGCAGTTCTTC.

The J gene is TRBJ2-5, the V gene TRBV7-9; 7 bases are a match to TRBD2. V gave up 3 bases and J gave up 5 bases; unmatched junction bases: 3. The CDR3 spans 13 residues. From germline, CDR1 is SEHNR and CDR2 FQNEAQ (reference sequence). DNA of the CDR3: TGTGCCAGCAGCTTGGGAGGGAGCGAGACCCAGTACTTC. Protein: CASSLGGSETQYF.

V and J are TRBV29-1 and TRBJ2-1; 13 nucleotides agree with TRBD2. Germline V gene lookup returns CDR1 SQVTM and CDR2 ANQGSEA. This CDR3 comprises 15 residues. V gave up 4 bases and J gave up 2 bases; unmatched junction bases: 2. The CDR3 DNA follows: TGCAGCGTTGCGGGGACTAGCGGGACCTACAATGAGCAGTTCTTC. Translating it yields CSVAGTSGTYNEQFF.

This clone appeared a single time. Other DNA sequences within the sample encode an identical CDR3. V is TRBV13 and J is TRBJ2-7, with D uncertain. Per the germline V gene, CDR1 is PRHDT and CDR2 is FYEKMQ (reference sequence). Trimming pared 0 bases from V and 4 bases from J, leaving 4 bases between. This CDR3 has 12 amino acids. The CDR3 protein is CASSLGSYEQYV. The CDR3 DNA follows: TGTGCCAGCAGCTTAGGTTCGTACGAGCAGTACGTC.

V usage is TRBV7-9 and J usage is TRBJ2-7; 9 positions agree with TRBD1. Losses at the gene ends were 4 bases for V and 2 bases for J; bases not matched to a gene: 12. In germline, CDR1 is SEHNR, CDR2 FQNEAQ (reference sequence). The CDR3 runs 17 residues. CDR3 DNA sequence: TGTGCCAGCAGCTACGACCCGGACAGGGGCCCACCCTACGAGCAGTACGTC. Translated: CASSYDPDRGPPYEQYV.

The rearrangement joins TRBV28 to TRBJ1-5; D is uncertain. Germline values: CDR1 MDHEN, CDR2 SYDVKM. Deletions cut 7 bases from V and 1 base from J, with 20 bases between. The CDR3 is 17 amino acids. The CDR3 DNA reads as TGTGCCAGCAACCAAACCCCCTTGGAGATAAGCAATCAGCCCCAGCATTTT. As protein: CASNQTPLEISNQPQHF.

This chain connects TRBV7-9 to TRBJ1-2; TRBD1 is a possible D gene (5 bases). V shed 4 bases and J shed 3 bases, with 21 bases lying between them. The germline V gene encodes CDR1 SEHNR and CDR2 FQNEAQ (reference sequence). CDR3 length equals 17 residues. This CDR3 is CASSSSESSRGDYGYTF. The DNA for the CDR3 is TGTGCCAGCAGCTCCTCGGAATCTTCGAGGGGTGACTATGGCTACACCTTC.

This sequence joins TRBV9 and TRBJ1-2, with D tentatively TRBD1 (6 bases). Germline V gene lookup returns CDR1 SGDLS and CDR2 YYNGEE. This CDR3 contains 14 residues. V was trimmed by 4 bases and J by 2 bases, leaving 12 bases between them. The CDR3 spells CASSSDRPNYGYTF. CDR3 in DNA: TGTGCCAGCAGCAGCGACAGGCCAAACTATGGCTACACCTTC.

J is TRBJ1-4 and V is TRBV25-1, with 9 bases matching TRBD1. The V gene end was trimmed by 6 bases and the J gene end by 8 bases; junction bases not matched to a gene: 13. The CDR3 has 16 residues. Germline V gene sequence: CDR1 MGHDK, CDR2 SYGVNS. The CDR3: CASSHWTGADGEKLFF. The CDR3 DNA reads TGTGCCAGCAGCCACTGGACAGGGGCGGATGGGGAAAAACTGTTTTTT. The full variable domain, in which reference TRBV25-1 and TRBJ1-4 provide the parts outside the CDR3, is EADIYQTPRYLVIGTGKKITLECSQTMGHDKMYWYQQDPGMELHLIHYSYGVNSTEKGDLSSESTVSRIRTEHFPLTLESARPSHTSQYLCASSHWTGADGEKLFFGSGTQLSVL.

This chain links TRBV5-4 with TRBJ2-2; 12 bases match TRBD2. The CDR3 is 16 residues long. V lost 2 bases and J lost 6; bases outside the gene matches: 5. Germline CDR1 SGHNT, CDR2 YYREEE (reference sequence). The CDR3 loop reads CASSLGLAGSSGELFF. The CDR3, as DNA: TGTGCCAGCAGCTTAGGACTAGCGGGATCTTCCGGGGAGCTGTTTTTT.

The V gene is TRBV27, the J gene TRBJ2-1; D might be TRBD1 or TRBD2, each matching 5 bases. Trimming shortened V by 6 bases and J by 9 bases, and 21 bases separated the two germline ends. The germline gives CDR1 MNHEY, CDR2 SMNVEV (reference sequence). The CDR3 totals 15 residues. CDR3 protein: CASRIVSWGIGEQFF. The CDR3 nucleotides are TGTGCCAGCAGAATAGTAAGTTGGGGGATTGGTGAGCAGTTCTTC.

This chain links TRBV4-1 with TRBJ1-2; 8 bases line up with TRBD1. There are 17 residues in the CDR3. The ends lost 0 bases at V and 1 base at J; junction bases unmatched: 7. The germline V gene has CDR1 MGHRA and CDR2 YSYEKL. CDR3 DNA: TGCGCCAGCAGCCAAGAGACAGGGGTCGACATTAACTATGGCTACACCTTC. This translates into CASSQETGVDINYGYTF.

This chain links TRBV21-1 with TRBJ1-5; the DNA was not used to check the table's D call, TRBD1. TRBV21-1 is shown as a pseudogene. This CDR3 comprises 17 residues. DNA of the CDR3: TGTGCCAGCAGCAAATCGGCGACAGCTACCCTCAATCAGCCCCAGCATTTT. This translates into CASSKSATATLNQPQHF.

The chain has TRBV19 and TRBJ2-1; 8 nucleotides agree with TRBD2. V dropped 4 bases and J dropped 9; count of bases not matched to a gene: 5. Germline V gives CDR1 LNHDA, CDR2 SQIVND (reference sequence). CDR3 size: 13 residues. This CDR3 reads CASSTGGGGEQFF. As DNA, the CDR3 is TGTGCCAGTAGTACGGGAGGGGGTGGTGAGCAGTTCTTC.